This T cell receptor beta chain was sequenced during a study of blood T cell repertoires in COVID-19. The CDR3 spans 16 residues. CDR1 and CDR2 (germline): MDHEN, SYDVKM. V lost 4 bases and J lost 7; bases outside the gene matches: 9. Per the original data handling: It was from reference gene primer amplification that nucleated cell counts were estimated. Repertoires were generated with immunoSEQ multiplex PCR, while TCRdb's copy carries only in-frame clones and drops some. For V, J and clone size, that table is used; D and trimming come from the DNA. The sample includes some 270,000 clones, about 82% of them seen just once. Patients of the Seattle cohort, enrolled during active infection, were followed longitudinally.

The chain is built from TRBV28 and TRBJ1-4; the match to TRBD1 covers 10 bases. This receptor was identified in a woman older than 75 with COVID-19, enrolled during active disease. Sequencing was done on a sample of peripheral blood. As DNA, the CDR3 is TGTGCCAGCAGTTGGGGACAGGGGAGTCGAAGTGAAAAACTGTTTTTT. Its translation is CASSWGQGSRSEKLFF. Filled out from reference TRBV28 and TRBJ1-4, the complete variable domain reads DVKVTQSSRYLVKRTGEKVFLECVQDMDHENMFWYRQDPGLGLRLIYFSYDVKMKEKGDIPEGYSVSREKKERFSLILESASTNQTSMYLCASSWGQGSRSEKLFFGSGTQLSVL.